This T cell receptor (beta chain) was recovered during a study of T cell responses to AZD1222 COVID-19 vaccine. In the study overall: Pooled samples include second doses given at about 4 or 12 weeks.

The data were produced by immunoSEQ multiplex PCR, yet TCRdb's version contains in-frame clones alone and is incomplete. The sample contains approximately 130,000 clones, more than 90% of which appear only once. General study findings and limits: Baseline seropositives among AZD1222 recipients totaled only 5 to 7. Donors in the cohort were predominantly white British and more often female, and clonal diversity was possibly underestimated. Close to half of all spike-specific TCRs reportedly target regions of the variants that are unmutated.

In regard to this clone: What it binds is unknown.

Germline-derived CDR1 and CDR2 are SGHRS and YFSETQ. The CDR3 has 19 residues. The J segment lost 0 bases and the V segment lost 3 bases, leaving 8 bases of the junction unmatched. The origin of this receptor is an adult in good health. The chain uses TRBV5-1 and TRBJ2-3; TRBD2 matches at 15 bases. Here the sequenced sample was peripheral blood, taken on day 0 of AZD1222 vaccination. The CDR3 reads CASSSGLAGGLHSTDTQYF. The DNA for the CDR3 is TGCGCCAGCAGCTCTGGACTAGCGGGGGGGCTACACAGCACAGATACGCAGTATTTT.